The rows below give T cell receptor beta chains drawn from one sample of a study of CD8 T cells in Susac syndrome. From the immunoSEQ multiplex PCR reads, TCRdb called clonotypes with MiXCR, one entry per CDR3 protein. The sample lists approximately 300,000 distinct CDR3 sequences, 85% occurring once. The sample consisted of CD8+ T cells from PBMCs. The receptors originated from a human donor with multiple sclerosis. The conserved cysteine and the conserved F or W are not part of the CDR3 here. A D gene is named only where the DNA matches it firmly. For some rows the clone size is stated as once, few or many, or as a class when expanded; others skip it.

size	D	V	J	CDR3
.	TRBD1	TRBV5-8	TRBJ2-4	ASSGGTGADIQY
.	.	TRBV28	TRBJ1-5	ASRLTAGYSNQPQH
.	.	TRBV4-3	TRBJ1-1	ASSQDPRVDTEAF
.	.	TRBV7-6	TRBJ1-4	ASSPHFETAGKLF
.	.	TRBV4-1	TRBJ2-1	ASSHPANNEQF
.	.	TRBV14	TRBJ2-2	ASTLTGGGELF
.	TRBD2	TRBV29-1	TRBJ2-1	SVGGGLAERMGANEQF
few	TRBD1	TRBV19	TRBJ1-5	ASSSGQGGNQPQH
few	.	TRBV3-1	TRBJ2-7	ASSQGSYHYEQY
.	.	TRBV7-2	TRBJ1-1	ASSSNAGTPNTEAF
.	TRBD1	TRBV28	TRBJ1-5	ASSLWMDRYSNQPKH
.	.	TRBV4-3	TRBJ1-1	ASSQDSAGLNTEAF
.	.	TRBV7-9	TRBJ2-2	ASSLGSPTTGELF
.	.	TRBV7-2	TRBJ1-2	ASSLVVHGSYGYT
.	TRBD1	TRBV19	TRBJ2-1	ASSMGFGDREV
.	.	TRBV6-2/TRBV6-3	TRBJ2-7	ASSYHPEKDEQY
.	TRBD1	TRBV19	TRBJ1-5	ASIGTGGNQPQH
.	.	TRBV6-5	TRBJ1-4	ASSYSGKEKLF
once	.	TRBV20-1	TRBJ1-5	SAKGGGNQPQH
.	.	TRBV10-2	TRBJ1-1	ASADGGNTEAF
once	.	TRBV5-6	TRBJ2-7	ASNHRGSGSYEQY
.	TRBD2	TRBV11-1	TRBJ2-1	ASSLGGFYNEQF
.	TRBD1	TRBV4-1	TRBJ2-7	ASSQGQPHYEQY
.	.	TRBV4-1	TRBJ2-3	ASSQTFGDTQY
few	.	TRBV7-3	TRBJ2-3	ASSSPVRTDTQY
.	TRBD2	TRBV19	TRBJ2-1	ASSIIRLAGGDNEQF
.	.	TRBV28	TRBJ1-4	ASSPVSTNEKLF
.	.	TRBV5-1	TRBJ2-1	ASSLLLGADEQF
.	TRBD1	TRBV2	TRBJ1-5	ASLPGDSYQPQH
.	.	TRBV18	TRBJ1-1	ASSDKSGGDLEAF
few	.	TRBV6-2/TRBV6-3	TRBJ1-1	ASSYSNSGSGRAWTEAF
.	TRBD2	TRBV5-6	TRBJ2-7	ASSYRLAGPLGEQY
few	.	TRBV6-5	TRBJ1-1	ASSYSGGATEAF
.	TRBD2	TRBV7-2	TRBJ2-7	ASSLRTSGAYEQY
.	.	TRBV27	TRBJ2-7	ASSSSAWGVQY
.	.	TRBV5-1	TRBJ1-1	ASTRGQGRDTEAF
.	.	TRBV27	TRBJ2-7	ASSLFSREQY
.	TRBD2	TRBV6-1	TRBJ2-2	ASSEPQLADNTGELF
.	.	TRBV6-2/TRBV6-3	TRBJ2-6	ASSYPLAALGSGANVLT
.	.	TRBV25-1	TRBJ1-1	ASSHHLGVNTEAF
.	.	TRBV24-1	TRBJ2-3	ATAGSGTQY
.	.	TRBV5-4	TRBJ2-4	ASRSGTENIQY
.	.	TRBV19	TRBJ2-7	ASSFGVFYEQY
few	TRBD2	TRBV4-1	TRBJ2-5	ASSQLAGVKAQY
.	.	TRBV9	TRBJ2-5	ASSVEMRETQY
.	TRBD2	TRBV7-9	TRBJ2-5	ASSLLLAGGQETQY
.	.	TRBV20-1	TRBJ1-1	SATLWI
.	.	TRBV20-1	TRBJ2-7	SARLGTSGEQY
.	.	TRBV5-4	TRBJ1-1	ASSLEGLRMNTEAF
.	.	TRBV12-3/TRBV12-4	TRBJ1-4	ASSSPPTGTATNEKLF
.	.	TRBV27	TRBJ2-2	ASSSGILNTGELF
.	TRBD2	TRBV4-3	TRBJ2-7	ASSQESGGSYEQY
.	TRBD1	TRBV5-4	TRBJ1-2	ASSPWTGDGYT
.	.	TRBV4-3	TRBJ2-1	ASSQDTGRFGNNEQF
.	.	TRBV3-1	TRBJ2-1	ASSQGFRVDEQF